The rows below give T cell receptor beta chains drawn from one sample of a study of early T cells in non-severe SARS-CoV-2 infection. One entry per CDR3 protein, called by TCRdb with MiXCR from the 5' RACE reads. The profile covers approximately 52,000 distinct CDR3 sequences, with roughly 8.2% appearing a single time and approximately 4.4% taken by the ten largest. The sequencing input was whole blood. These receptor sequences come from an adult who was a healthcare worker with PCR-confirmed SARS-CoV-2 infection or an uninfected control (not recorded which). CDR3s include the opening cysteine and the closing phenylalanine or tryptophan. The D gene is left open where the match is weak. For some rows the clone size is stated as once, few or many, or as a class when expanded; others skip it.

D: TRBD1; V: TRBV28; J: TRBJ2-3; size: .; CDR3: CASSFVDRRTDTQYF; DNA: TGTGCCAGCAGTTTCGTGGACAGGCGCACAGATACGCAGTATTTT
D: .; V: TRBV3-1; J: TRBJ2-1; size: few; CDR3: CASSQPGAIYNEQFF; DNA: TGTGCCAGCAGCCAGCCGGGGGCGATTTACAATGAGCAGTTCTTC
D: TRBD1; V: TRBV5-1; J: TRBJ1-1; size: few; CDR3: CASSPETGANTEAFF; DNA: TGCGCCAGCAGCCCTGAGACAGGGGCGAACACTGAAGCTTTCTTT
D: .; V: TRBV12-3/TRBV12-4; J: TRBJ2-4; size: many; CDR3: CASSLGPGGNIQYF; DNA: TGTGCCAGCAGTTTAGGACCCGGAGGAAACATTCAGTACTTC
D: .; V: TRBV6-1; J: TRBJ2-3; size: .; CDR3: CAAGGVITDTQYF; DNA: TGTGCCGCCGGAGGCGTGATCACAGATACGCAGTATTTT
D: .; V: TRBV29-1; J: TRBJ1-1; size: few; CDR3: CSASAMNTEAFF; DNA: TGCAGCGCTTCGGCCATGAACACTGAAGCTTTCTTT
D: .; V: TRBV7-3; J: TRBJ2-5; size: few; CDR3: CASSPLRGAGTQYF; DNA: TGTGCCAGCAGCCCACTCAGGGGAGCTGGGACCCAGTACTTC
D: TRBD2; V: TRBV6-1; J: TRBJ2-3; size: .; CDR3: CASARASGRAVTDTQYF; DNA: TGTGCCTCAGCGAGGGCTAGCGGGAGGGCCGTGACAGATACGCAGTATTTT
D: .; V: TRBV28; J: TRBJ2-1; size: .; CDR3: CASSSNPRATSYNEQFF; DNA: TGTGCCAGCAGTTCAAATCCCAGAGCGACCTCCTACAATGAGCAGTTCTTC
D: .; V: TRBV19; J: TRBJ1-2; size: few; CDR3: CATSTWGGGYGYTF; DNA: TGTGCCACAAGTACCTGGGGAGGAGGCTATGGCTACACCTTC
D: .; V: TRBV5-1; J: TRBJ2-3; size: .; CDR3: CASSPGRGTDTQYF; DNA: TGCGCCAGCAGCCCGGGACGGGGGACAGATACGCAGTATTTT
D: .; V: TRBV6-1; J: TRBJ2-6; size: many; CDR3: CASRDYGGSGANVLTF; DNA: TGTGCCAGCAGGGACTACGGGGGCTCTGGGGCCAACGTCCTGACTTTC
D: .; V: TRBV29-1; J: TRBJ2-3; size: few; CDR3: CSVEMGSPIVTQYF; DNA: TGCAGCGTTGAGATGGGGTCTCCGATTGTTACGCAGTATTTT
D: .; V: TRBV5-5; J: TRBJ2-1; size: many; CDR3: CASSFYRLVAYNEQFF; DNA: TGTGCCAGCAGCTTCTACCGTCTAGTCGCGTACAATGAGCAGTTCTTC
D: TRBD1; V: TRBV4-1; J: TRBJ2-7; size: few; CDR3: CASSQEPGQGADEQYF; DNA: TGCGCCAGCAGCCAAGAACCGGGACAGGGGGCTGACGAGCAGTACTTC
D: .; V: TRBV12-3/TRBV12-4; J: TRBJ2-7; size: many; CDR3: CASSTGDTLYEQYF; DNA: TGTGCCAGCAGTACGGGGGACACTTTATACGAGCAGTACTTC
D: .; V: TRBV12-3/TRBV12-4; J: TRBJ2-1; size: .; CDR3: CASSDIYGLEDSLEVEQFF; DNA: TGTGCCAGCAGTGATATTTACGGTTTAGAGGACAGCCTAGAAGTTGAGCAGTTCTTC
D: .; V: TRBV19; J: TRBJ2-1; size: many; CDR3: CASSSTQNEQFF; DNA: TGTGCCAGTAGTAGTACACAGAATGAGCAGTTCTTC
D: TRBD1; V: TRBV29-1; J: TRBJ2-3; size: few; CDR3: CSVAGTGDTDTQYF; DNA: TGCAGCGTTGCCGGGACAGGGGACACAGATACGCAGTATTTT
D: TRBD2; V: TRBV3-1; J: TRBJ2-1; size: .; CDR3: CASSPLGGDNYNEQFF; DNA: TGTGCCAGCAGCCCCCTCGGGGGGGATAATTACAATGAGCAGTTCTTC
D: TRBD1; V: TRBV19; J: TRBJ1-4; size: .; CDR3: CATRTGRSGGEKLFF; DNA: TGTGCCACCCGGACAGGGAGGAGCGGCGGTGAAAAACTGTTTTTT
D: TRBD2; V: TRBV7-9; J: TRBJ2-1; size: .; CDR3: CASSLLSGSWNEQFF; DNA: TGTGCCAGCAGCCTTCTTAGCGGGAGTTGGAATGAGCAGTTCTTC
D: .; V: TRBV28; J: TRBJ2-3; size: .; CDR3: CASGFRGSTQYF; DNA: TGTGCCAGCGGATTTAGAGGGTCTACGCAGTATTTT
D: .; V: TRBV14; J: TRBJ2-3; size: .; CDR3: CASSHARGVSDTQYF; DNA: TGTGCCAGCAGCCACGCCAGGGGGGTATCTGATACGCAGTATTTT
D: .; V: TRBV12-3/TRBV12-4; J: TRBJ2-3; size: few; CDR3: CANPTGTDTQYF; DNA: TGTGCCAACCCGACTGGGACGGATACGCAGTATTTT
D: .; V: TRBV2; J: TRBJ2-3; size: .; CDR3: CASSEGGGADTQYF; DNA: TGTGCCAGCAGTGAGGGCGGGGGCGCAGATACGCAGTATTTT
D: TRBD1; V: TRBV30; J: TRBJ2-1; size: few; CDR3: CAWSWDRGNEQFF; DNA: TGTGCCTGGAGTTGGGACAGGGGCAATGAGCAGTTCTTC
D: TRBD1; V: TRBV25-1; J: TRBJ1-2; size: many; CDR3: CASSEDRGTYGYTF; DNA: TGTGCCAGCAGTGAGGACAGGGGCACTTATGGCTACACCTTC
D: .; V: TRBV4-1; J: TRBJ1-5; size: .; CDR3: CASSQAGEGQPQHF; DNA: TGCGCCAGCAGCCAAGCGGGCGAAGGGCAGCCCCAGCATTTT
D: .; V: TRBV4-1; J: TRBJ1-1; size: few; CDR3: CASMGVLKGTEAFF; DNA: TGCGCCAGCATGGGGGTCCTAAAGGGCACTGAAGCTTTCTTT
D: .; V: TRBV5-1; J: TRBJ1-1; size: many; CDR3: CASHPGSMNTEAFF; DNA: TGCGCCAGTCACCCCGGCAGCATGAACACTGAAGCTTTCTTT
D: .; V: TRBV6-2/TRBV6-3; J: TRBJ2-4; size: many; CDR3: CASSTEPQIAKNIQYF; DNA: TGTGCCAGCAGTACTGAACCCCAGATAGCCAAAAACATTCAGTACTTC
D: .; V: TRBV7-9; J: TRBJ1-1; size: many; CDR3: CASSSAGTEAFF; DNA: TGTGCCAGCAGCTCCGCCGGGACCGAAGCTTTCTTT
D: .; V: TRBV29-1; J: TRBJ1-2; size: few; CDR3: CSVIGLDSYTF; DNA: TGCAGCGTTATCGGATTGGATAGCTACACCTTC
D: .; V: TRBV3-1; J: TRBJ2-7; size: many; CDR3: CASSQCSDSCEQYF; DNA: TGTGCCAGCAGCCAATGCAGTGACTCGTGCGAGCAGTACTTC
D: .; V: TRBV7-8; J: TRBJ2-2; size: .; CDR3: CASSPTSVGPYTGELFF; DNA: TGTGCCAGCAGCCCCACTTCCGTGGGTCCTTACACCGGGGAGCTGTTTTTT
D: .; V: TRBV9; J: TRBJ2-1; size: few; CDR3: CASSVGVSRYSPYNEQFF; DNA: TGTGCCAGCAGCGTAGGGGTGTCGAGGTACTCCCCCTACAATGAGCAGTTCTTC
D: .; V: TRBV18; J: TRBJ1-2; size: many; CDR3: CASSPPGTGNYGYTF; DNA: TGTGCCAGCTCGCCTCCCGGGACGGGTAACTATGGCTACACCTTC
D: .; V: TRBV6-1; J: TRBJ2-7; size: .; CDR3: CASSEGPGSTYEQYF; DNA: TGTGCCAGCAGCGAAGGGCCAGGGTCAACCTACGAGCAGTACTTC
D: .; V: TRBV29-1; J: TRBJ2-1; size: many; CDR3: CSVLRGSYNEQFF; DNA: TGCAGCGTTCTACGGGGAAGCTACAATGAGCAGTTCTTC
D: .; V: TRBV7-8; J: TRBJ2-3; size: .; CDR3: CASSREGSGTDTQYF; DNA: TGTGCCAGCAGCCGAGAGGGGTCTGGCACAGATACGCAGTATTTT
D: TRBD2; V: TRBV20-1; J: TRBJ2-1; size: few; CDR3: CSAPNPSGGANEQFF; DNA: TGCAGTGCGCCGAACCCTAGCGGGGGGGCAAATGAGCAGTTCTTC
D: .; V: TRBV20-1; J: TRBJ2-7; size: .; CDR3: CSARRESRGYEQYF; DNA: TGCAGTGCTAGACGGGAATCCAGAGGGTACGAGCAGTACTTC
D: TRBD1; V: TRBV5-1; J: TRBJ1-6; size: .; CDR3: CASSFTGGWNSPLHF; DNA: TGCGCCAGCAGCTTCACAGGGGGCTGGAATTCACCCCTCCACTTT
D: .; V: TRBV7-9; J: TRBJ2-7; size: few; CDR3: CASSVTPSPGEQYF; DNA: TGTGCCAGCAGCGTAACCCCTAGCCCCGGCGAGCAGTACTTC
D: TRBD1; V: TRBV15; J: TRBJ2-7; size: .; CDR3: CATRRQGAYEQYF; DNA: TGTGCCACCAGGCGACAGGGGGCCTACGAGCAGTACTTC
D: .; V: TRBV5-1; J: TRBJ2-3; size: many; CDR3: CASSLYAATDTQYF; DNA: TGCGCCAGCAGCTTGTACGCCGCCACAGATACGCAGTATTTT
D: TRBD2; V: TRBV20-1; J: TRBJ2-3; size: many; CDR3: CSARDYASGTITDTQYF; DNA: TGCAGTGCTAGAGATTACGCTAGCGGGACTATCACAGATACGCAGTATTTT